This TCR beta chain stems from a study of blood T cell repertoires in COVID-19. Study in general: The origin of the acute and convalescent COVID-19 samples was the United States, Italy and Spain. T cells, B-cell-depleted T cells, or PBMCs supplied cDNA or gDNA.

In the authors' workflow: The assay estimated nucleated cells by amplifying reference gene primers. Assay: immunoSEQ multiplex PCR; the TCRdb copy retains only in-frame clones and omits some. V and J calls and clone size are given by that table; D and trimming were obtained from the DNA. The sample lists hundreds of thousands of clones, about nine tenths seen once, with about 1.6% in the top ten. CDR1 SGDLS and CDR2 YYNGEE come from the germline V gene. This CDR3 comprises 13 residues. Trimming took off 2 bases at V and 0 bases at J, with 5 bases between the two ends. The receptor was derived from a woman aged 40 to 50 who had recovered from COVID-19. The chain recombines TRBV9 with TRBJ1-1; no definite D call. Sequenced material: peripheral blood. This chain's CDR3 is CASSVRVNTEAFF. In DNA form, the CDR3 reads TGTGCCAGCAGCGTCCGGGTGAACACTGAAGCTTTCTTT. Full variable domain (outside the CDR3, taken from reference TRBV9 and TRBJ1-1): DSGVTQTPKHLITATGQRVTLRCSPRSGDLSVYWYQQSLDQGLQFLIQYYNGEERAKGNILERFSAQQFPDLHSELNLSSLELGDSALYFCASSVRVNTEAFFGQGTRLTVV.